One and the same sample provided the 2 T cell receptor beta chains below, sequenced in a study of PD-1 blockade in classical Hodgkin lymphoma. Every patient was affected by relapse after autologous stem cell transplantation, while exposure to brentuximab vedotin was not uniform. Sequencing was performed with immunoSEQ multiplex PCR; in TCRdb, only in-frame clones are kept and a portion is missing. The top ten clones hold 15% of a sample with more than 50,000 clones, around 87% of them seen once. Source: peripheral blood mononuclear cells (PBMCs), taken at baseline. The receptors derive from a human donor with classical Hodgkin lymphoma.

The chain has TRBV6-5 and TRBJ2-7; 11 bases line up with TRBD2. V trimming: 4 bases; J trimming: 3 bases; junction bases outside the gene matches: 8. The CDR3 runs to 16 residues. Germline loops: CDR1 MNHEY, CDR2 SVGAGI. Here the CDR3 reads CASSSPSSGGRYEQYF. Written as DNA, the CDR3 is TGTGCCAGCAGTTCCCCCTCTAGCGGGGGGCGCTACGAGCAGTACTTC.

The chain carries TRBV21-1 and TRBJ1-2. TRBV21-1 is shown as a pseudogene. CDR3 length equals 13 residues. The CDR3 reads CASSTYDQDGYTF. The CDR3 DNA is TGTGCCAGCAGCACTTATGACCAAGATGGCTACACCTTC.